The rows below give T cell receptor beta chains drawn from one sample of a study of PD-L1 blockade in urothelial cancer. TCRdb keeps only in-frame clones here, not all; method: immunoSEQ multiplex PCR. This repertoire shows roughly 50,000 clones, 70% to 90% found once; its top ten account for roughly 14%. The sequencing here drew on PBMCs, taken around atezolizumab (anti-PD-L1) treatment. Receptors were obtained from a woman aged 55-69 years with urothelial cancer. The CDR3 runs from the conserved cysteine through the conserved F or W. The order of the fields is D gene, V gene, clone size, J gene, CDR3 protein, CDR3 DNA. The D gene is left open where the match is weak. Expanded clones are given a class, and other clones once, few, many or no size at all.

D gene: .; V gene: TRBV7-9; clone size: .; J gene: TRBJ1-5; CDR3 protein: CASSLSLSGRYDNQPQHF; CDR3 DNA: TGTGCCAGCAGCTTAAGTCTGTCAGGGAGGTACGACAATCAGCCCCAGCATTTT
D gene: TRBD1; V gene: TRBV4-3; clone size: .; J gene: TRBJ2-4; CDR3 protein: CASSQDLGQGTKNIQYF; CDR3 DNA: TGCGCCAGCAGCCAAGATTTAGGACAGGGCACCAAAAACATTCAGTACTTC
D gene: .; V gene: TRBV27; clone size: .; J gene: TRBJ1-4; CDR3 protein: CATAEATNEKLFF; CDR3 DNA: TGTGCCACCGCAGAAGCAACTAATGAAAAACTGTTTTTT
D gene: .; V gene: TRBV15; clone size: .; J gene: TRBJ2-7; CDR3 protein: CATSPRGRYEQYF; CDR3 DNA: TGTGCCACCAGTCCACGTGGGAGATACGAGCAGTACTTC
D gene: .; V gene: TRBV19; clone size: .; J gene: TRBJ2-7; CDR3 protein: CASSSGPEQYF; CDR3 DNA: TGTGCCAGTAGCTCTGGGCCCGAGCAGTACTTC
D gene: .; V gene: TRBV18; clone size: few; J gene: TRBJ2-7; CDR3 protein: CASSPRGLEEQYF; CDR3 DNA: TGTGCCAGCTCACCCAGGGGCTTGGAAGAGCAGTACTTC
D gene: .; V gene: TRBV6-5; clone size: .; J gene: TRBJ2-7; CDR3 protein: CASSRTEGYEQYF; CDR3 DNA: TGTGCCAGCAGCAGGACAGAAGGCTACGAGCAGTACTTC
D gene: TRBD2; V gene: TRBV28; clone size: .; J gene: TRBJ2-7; CDR3 protein: CASRKASGAAEQYF; CDR3 DNA: TGTGCCAGCAGAAAGGCCAGCGGGGCGGCAGAGCAGTACTTC
D gene: TRBD2; V gene: TRBV2; clone size: .; J gene: TRBJ2-5; CDR3 protein: CASSLQLSGGAGETQYF; CDR3 DNA: TGTGCCAGCAGCCTACAATTAAGCGGGGGGGCCGGAGAGACCCAGTACTTC
D gene: .; V gene: TRBV19; clone size: .; J gene: TRBJ1-1; CDR3 protein: CASSIYSENTEAFF; CDR3 DNA: TGTGCCAGTAGTATCTATTCTGAGAACACTGAAGCTTTCTTT
D gene: TRBD1; V gene: TRBV18; clone size: .; J gene: TRBJ2-7; CDR3 protein: CASSPRQGGYEQYF; CDR3 DNA: TGTGCCAGCTCACCTAGACAGGGTGGTTACGAGCAGTACTTC
D gene: TRBD1; V gene: TRBV7-6; clone size: once; J gene: TRBJ2-2; CDR3 protein: CASSRGTGVAGELFF; CDR3 DNA: TGTGCCAGCAGCCGAGGGACAGGGGTGGCCGGGGAGCTGTTTTTT
D gene: TRBD1; V gene: TRBV5-1; clone size: .; J gene: TRBJ2-1; CDR3 protein: CASSPGGYYNEQFF; CDR3 DNA: TGCGCCAGCAGCCCAGGGGGCTACTACAATGAGCAGTTCTTC
D gene: .; V gene: TRBV6-1; clone size: .; J gene: TRBJ1-1; CDR3 protein: CASMLQAGHTEAFF; CDR3 DNA: TGTGCCAGCATGTTACAGGCCGGCCACACTGAAGCTTTCTTT
D gene: .; V gene: TRBV29-1; clone size: .; J gene: TRBJ2-1; CDR3 protein: CSVVGGYNEQFF; CDR3 DNA: TGCAGCGTGGTCGGGGGCTACAATGAGCAGTTCTTC
D gene: .; V gene: TRBV18; clone size: .; J gene: TRBJ2-7; CDR3 protein: CASSPPGYEQYF; CDR3 DNA: TGTGCCAGCTCACCCCCGGGCTACGAGCAGTACTTC
D gene: TRBD1; V gene: TRBV5-1; clone size: .; J gene: TRBJ1-6; CDR3 protein: CASSRDRDRGNSPLHF; CDR3 DNA: TGCGCCAGCAGCAGGGACCGGGACAGGGGTAATTCACCCCTCCACTTT
D gene: TRBD1; V gene: TRBV7-8; clone size: .; J gene: TRBJ2-1; CDR3 protein: CASSSLQGAIYNEQFF; CDR3 DNA: TGTGCCAGCAGCTCACTACAGGGGGCGATTTACAATGAGCAGTTCTTC
D gene: TRBD2; V gene: TRBV5-1; clone size: .; J gene: TRBJ2-3; CDR3 protein: CASSPSGSSTDTQYF; CDR3 DNA: TGCGCCAGCAGCCCTAGCGGGTCTAGCACAGATACGCAGTATTTT
D gene: .; V gene: TRBV7-2; clone size: .; J gene: TRBJ1-5; CDR3 protein: CASSLEHSGQPQHF; CDR3 DNA: TGTGCCAGCAGCTTAGAACACAGCGGTCAGCCCCAGCATTTT
D gene: .; V gene: TRBV10-1; clone size: .; J gene: TRBJ1-5; CDR3 protein: CASSEPQGAQPQHF; CDR3 DNA: TGCGCCAGCAGTGAGCCACAGGGTGCACAGCCCCAGCATTTT
D gene: TRBD2; V gene: TRBV19; clone size: .; J gene: TRBJ2-2; CDR3 protein: CASSPTSGGANTGELFF; CDR3 DNA: TGTGCCAGTTCCCCGACTAGCGGGGGCGCGAACACCGGGGAGCTGTTTTTT
D gene: TRBD1; V gene: TRBV4-1; clone size: .; J gene: TRBJ1-5; CDR3 protein: CASSRDSYSNQPQHF; CDR3 DNA: TGCGCCAGCAGCCGGGACAGCTATAGCAATCAGCCCCAGCATTTT
D gene: TRBD2; V gene: TRBV7-8; clone size: .; J gene: TRBJ2-4; CDR3 protein: CASSLGGLEGKNIQYF; CDR3 DNA: TGTGCCAGCAGCTTGGGAGGACTAGAGGGCAAAAACATTCAGTACTTC
D gene: .; V gene: TRBV11-2; clone size: .; J gene: TRBJ1-1; CDR3 protein: CASSLGLSVEAFF; CDR3 DNA: TGTGCCAGCAGCTTAGGCCTTTCGGTTGAAGCTTTCTTT
D gene: TRBD1; V gene: TRBV7-9; clone size: .; J gene: TRBJ1-1; CDR3 protein: CASSPTGTDHEAFF; CDR3 DNA: TGTGCCAGCAGCCCGACCGGGACAGATCATGAAGCTTTCTTT
D gene: .; V gene: TRBV28; clone size: .; J gene: TRBJ1-2; CDR3 protein: CASSSAGTPVYGYTF; CDR3 DNA: TGTGCCAGCAGTTCCGCCGGGACACCAGTCTATGGCTACACCTTC
D gene: TRBD1; V gene: TRBV9; clone size: .; J gene: TRBJ2-5; CDR3 protein: CASSAGTGPGETQYF; CDR3 DNA: TGTGCCAGCAGCGCCGGGACAGGGCCTGGGGAGACCCAGTACTTC
D gene: .; V gene: TRBV21-1; clone size: .; J gene: TRBJ1-3; CDR3 protein: CASSTGQISGNTIYF; CDR3 DNA: TGTGCCAGCAGCACTGGGCAGATTTCTGGAAACACCATATATTTT
D gene: .; V gene: TRBV5-6; clone size: .; J gene: TRBJ2-1; CDR3 protein: CASSSREGRFDEQFF; CDR3 DNA: TGTGCCAGCAGCTCCCGCGAAGGGAGGTTCGATGAGCAGTTCTTC
D gene: TRBD1; V gene: TRBV7-3; clone size: few; J gene: TRBJ2-6; CDR3 protein: CASSLVGTGSLSGANVLTF; CDR3 DNA: TGTGCCAGCAGCTTAGTAGGGACAGGGTCCTTGTCCGGGGCCAACGTCCTGACTTTC
D gene: TRBD2; V gene: TRBV28; clone size: once; J gene: TRBJ2-5; CDR3 protein: CASSFPSTGRTSGTETQYF; CDR3 DNA: TGTGCCAGCAGTTTCCCCTCAACAGGGCGGACTAGCGGGACGGAGACCCAGTACTTC
D gene: .; V gene: TRBV18; clone size: .; J gene: TRBJ2-6; CDR3 protein: CASSPRATLSSGANVLTF; CDR3 DNA: TGTGCCAGCTCACCACGGGCGACACTTAGCTCTGGGGCCAACGTCCTGACTTTC
D gene: .; V gene: TRBV19; clone size: .; J gene: TRBJ1-5; CDR3 protein: CASRDFNSNQPQHF; CDR3 DNA: TGTGCCAGTAGAGACTTCAATAGCAATCAGCCCCAGCATTTT
D gene: .; V gene: TRBV2; clone size: .; J gene: TRBJ1-1; CDR3 protein: CASGRGLGGLGTEAFF; CDR3 DNA: TGTGCCAGCGGAAGAGGGTTGGGGGGTTTAGGCACTGAAGCTTTCTTT
D gene: .; V gene: TRBV7-2; clone size: few; J gene: TRBJ1-1; CDR3 protein: CASSPTVNTEAFF; CDR3 DNA: TGTGCCAGCAGCCCTACAGTGAACACTGAAGCTTTCTTT
D gene: .; V gene: TRBV5-1; clone size: .; J gene: TRBJ2-7; CDR3 protein: CASSKSKGGYEQYF; CDR3 DNA: TGCGCCAGCAGCAAGTCTAAGGGAGGATACGAGCAGTACTTC
D gene: TRBD2; V gene: TRBV29-1; clone size: .; J gene: TRBJ2-7; CDR3 protein: CSVDLAGLSEQYF; CDR3 DNA: TGCAGCGTTGACCTAGCGGGGCTCTCCGAGCAGTACTTC
D gene: TRBD2; V gene: TRBV11-1; clone size: .; J gene: TRBJ2-7; CDR3 protein: CASSFVGGGEQYF; CDR3 DNA: TGTGCCAGCAGCTTTGTGGGCGGGGGCGAGCAGTACTTC
D gene: .; V gene: TRBV19; clone size: .; J gene: TRBJ1-1; CDR3 protein: CASSMVRGDTEAFF; CDR3 DNA: TGTGCCAGTAGTATGGTAAGGGGTGATACTGAAGCTTTCTTT
D gene: TRBD1; V gene: TRBV4-3; clone size: .; J gene: TRBJ1-1; CDR3 protein: CASSHGQVNTEAFF; CDR3 DNA: TGCGCCAGCAGCCACGGACAGGTTAACACTGAAGCTTTCTTT
D gene: TRBD1; V gene: TRBV9; clone size: .; J gene: TRBJ2-5; CDR3 protein: CASSVGGQQETQYF; CDR3 DNA: TGTGCCAGCAGCGTAGGGGGACAGCAAGAGACCCAGTACTTC
D gene: TRBD1; V gene: TRBV2; clone size: once; J gene: TRBJ2-3; CDR3 protein: CASSGQQLDTQYF; CDR3 DNA: TGTGCCAGCTCGGGACAGCAATTGGATACGCAGTATTTT
D gene: .; V gene: TRBV2; clone size: .; J gene: TRBJ1-1; CDR3 protein: CASMRDRPNTEAFF; CDR3 DNA: TGTGCCAGCATGAGAGACAGACCGAACACTGAAGCTTTCTTT
D gene: TRBD2; V gene: TRBV6-5; clone size: .; J gene: TRBJ2-2; CDR3 protein: CASRGGGAWTGELFF; CDR3 DNA: TGTGCCAGCAGGGGCGGGGGGGCCTGGACCGGGGAGCTGTTTTTT
D gene: TRBD2; V gene: TRBV6-1; clone size: .; J gene: TRBJ2-2; CDR3 protein: CASSGIIAGAPNTGELFF; CDR3 DNA: TGTGCCAGCAGTGGTATAATAGCGGGGGCCCCGAACACCGGGGAGCTGTTTTTT